The following is a T cell receptor (beta chain) sequence with its context. Its antigen is as yet unknown. This CDR3 comprises 17 residues. The V end lost 1 base, the J end lost 6 bases, and 22 bases lay between the germline ends. Germline V gene lookup returns CDR1 LNHDA and CDR2 SQIVND (reference sequence). Sequencing used immunoSEQ multiplex PCR; TCRdb keeps in-frame clones, though not all of them. The table includes about 120,000 clones, roughly 92% detected once. This specimen belongs to a study of T cell responses to AZD1222 COVID-19 vaccine. Study-level results: Only five or six individuals given AZD1222 were seropositive at baseline. Spike was spanned by vaccine-associated CD4 TCRs, with dominance at 160-218 and 743-854.

Sequencing used peripheral blood, obtained 28 days after the second AZD1222 dose. The sequence was obtained from an adult who received the AZD1222 COVID-19 vaccine. The chain links TRBV19 to TRBJ2-7; D may be TRBD1 (6 bases). The CDR3 nucleotides read TGTGCCAGTAGTATAGGAGGGATGACAGGAATTGGGGCCGAGCAGTACTTC. This gives the protein CASSIGGMTGIGAEQYF.